The clone carrying this TCR beta chain was observed a few times. The source of the sample is a study of blood T cell repertoires in COVID-19. Study overall: The samples span acute and convalescent COVID-19 from the United States, Italy and Spain. From T cells, B-cell-depleted T cells, or PBMCs came the material, which was cDNA or gDNA.

CDR1 and CDR2 from the germline V gene are KGHSH and LQKENI. The CDR3 is 13 amino acids. The ends lost 5 bases at V and 3 bases at J; junction bases unmatched: 2. Original data processing: Amplified reference gene primers provided the basis for estimating nucleated cell counts. The table came from immunoSEQ multiplex PCR; TCRdb's copy has only in-frame clones and leaves some out. The D gene and trimming were derived from the DNA, and the V and J assignments and clone size from that table. The sample holds about 98,000 clones, about four fifths seen once. The sequence came from a man between 65 and 79 years old with acute or convalescent COVID-19. The sample was peripheral blood. The chain links TRBV18 to TRBJ1-1, with TRBD1 identical over 8 bases. DNA for the CDR3: TGTGCCAGCTCATCGACAGGGGACACTGAAGCTTTCTTT. Its protein product is CASSSTGDTEAFF. The full variable domain, completed using reference TRBV18 and TRBJ1-1, is NAGVMQNPRHLVRRRGQEARLRCSPMKGHSHVYWYRQLPEEGLKFMVYLQKENIIDESGMPKERFSAEFPKEGPSILRIQQVVRGDSAAYFCASSSTGDTEAFFGQGTRLTVV.